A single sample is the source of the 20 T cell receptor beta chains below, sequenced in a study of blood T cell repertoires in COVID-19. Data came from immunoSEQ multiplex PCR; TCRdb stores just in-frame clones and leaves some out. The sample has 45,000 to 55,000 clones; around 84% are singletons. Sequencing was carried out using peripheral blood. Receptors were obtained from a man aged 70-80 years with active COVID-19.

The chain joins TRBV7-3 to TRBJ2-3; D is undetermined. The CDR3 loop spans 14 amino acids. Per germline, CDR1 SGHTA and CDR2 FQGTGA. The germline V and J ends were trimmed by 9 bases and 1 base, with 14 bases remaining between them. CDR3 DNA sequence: TGTGCCAGTACCCGAGGCGCAGGCACAGATACGCAGTATTTT. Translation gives CASTRGAGTDTQYF.

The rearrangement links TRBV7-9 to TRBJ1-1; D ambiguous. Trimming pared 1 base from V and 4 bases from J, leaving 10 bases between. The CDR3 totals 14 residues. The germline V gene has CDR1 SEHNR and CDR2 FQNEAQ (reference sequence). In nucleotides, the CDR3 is TGTGCCAGCAGCTTAGTGGCGACTGGCACTGAAGCTTTCTTT. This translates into CASSLVATGTEAFF.

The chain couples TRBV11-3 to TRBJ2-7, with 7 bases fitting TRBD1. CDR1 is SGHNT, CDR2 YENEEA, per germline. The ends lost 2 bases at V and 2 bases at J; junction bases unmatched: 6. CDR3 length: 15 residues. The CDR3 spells CASSLRQGPTYEQYF. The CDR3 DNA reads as TGTGCCAGCAGCTTAAGACAGGGCCCTACCTACGAGCAGTACTTC.

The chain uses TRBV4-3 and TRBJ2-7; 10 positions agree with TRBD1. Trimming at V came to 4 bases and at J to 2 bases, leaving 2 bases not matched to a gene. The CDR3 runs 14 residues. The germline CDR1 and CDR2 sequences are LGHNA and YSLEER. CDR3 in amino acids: CASSPGTGAYEQYF. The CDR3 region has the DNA TGCGCCAGCAGCCCCGGGACAGGGGCCTACGAGCAGTACTTC.

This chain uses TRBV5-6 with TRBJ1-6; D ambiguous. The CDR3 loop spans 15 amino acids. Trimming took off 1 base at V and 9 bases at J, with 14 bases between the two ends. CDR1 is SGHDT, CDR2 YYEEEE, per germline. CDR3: CASSLLGSFLSPLHF. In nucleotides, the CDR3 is TGTGCCAGCAGCTTGCTAGGGAGCTTTCTTTCACCCCTCCACTTT.

CDR3 sequence reads: CASSWTGPPNEQYF. For the CDR3, the DNA is TGTGCCAGCAGTTGGACAGGGCCTCCCAACGAGCAGTACTTC. V is TRBV27 and J is TRBJ2-7; 8 positions match TRBD1. Germline trimming cut 4 bases from V and 5 bases from J; bases unmatched to any gene: 7. Germline-derived CDR1 and CDR2 are MNHEY and SMNVEV (reference sequence). The CDR3 is 14 amino acids.

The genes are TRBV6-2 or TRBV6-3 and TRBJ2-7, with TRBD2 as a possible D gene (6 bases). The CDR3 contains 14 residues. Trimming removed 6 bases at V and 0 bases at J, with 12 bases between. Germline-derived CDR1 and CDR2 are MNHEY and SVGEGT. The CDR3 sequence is CASSLGGPSYEQYF. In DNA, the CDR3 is TGTGCCAGCAGCCTGGGGGGACCCTCCTACGAGCAGTACTTC.

CDR3 DNA sequence: TGTGCCAGCAGTTACTCCGGGACAACGTCGACTGAAGCTTTCTTT. Its protein product is CASSYSGTTSTEAFF. The V gene is TRBV6-5, the J gene TRBJ1-1, with a possible D match to TRBD1 (6 bases). This CDR3 has 15 amino acids. The germline V and J ends were trimmed by 0 bases and 5 bases, with 13 bases remaining between them. Germline CDR1 MNHEY, CDR2 SVGAGI.

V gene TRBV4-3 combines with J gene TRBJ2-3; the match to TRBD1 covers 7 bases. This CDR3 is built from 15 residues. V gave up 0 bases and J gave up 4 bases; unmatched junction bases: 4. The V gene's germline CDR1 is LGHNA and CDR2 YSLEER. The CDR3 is CASSQDDRVADTQYF. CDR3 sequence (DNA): TGCGCCAGCAGCCAAGATGACAGGGTGGCAGATACGCAGTATTTT.

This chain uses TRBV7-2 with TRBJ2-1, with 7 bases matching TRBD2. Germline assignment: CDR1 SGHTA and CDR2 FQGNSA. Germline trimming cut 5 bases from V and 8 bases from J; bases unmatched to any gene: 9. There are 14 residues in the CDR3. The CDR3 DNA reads TGTGCCAGCAGCCGGACATGGGGAGGGGATGAGCAGTTCTTC. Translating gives CASSRTWGGDEQFF.

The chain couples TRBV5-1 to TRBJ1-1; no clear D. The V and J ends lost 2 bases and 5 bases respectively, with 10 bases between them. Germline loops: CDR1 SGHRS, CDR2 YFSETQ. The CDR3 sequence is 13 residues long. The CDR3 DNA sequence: TGCGCCAGCAGCTTACCGGGTTGGACTGAAGCTTTCTTT. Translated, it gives CASSLPGWTEAFF. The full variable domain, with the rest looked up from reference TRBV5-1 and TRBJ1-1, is KAGVTQTPRYLIKTRGQQVTLSCSPISGHRSVSWYQQTPGQGLQFLFEYFSETQRNKGNFPGRFSGRQFSNSRSEMNVSTLELGDSALYLCASSLPGWTEAFFGQGTRLTVV.

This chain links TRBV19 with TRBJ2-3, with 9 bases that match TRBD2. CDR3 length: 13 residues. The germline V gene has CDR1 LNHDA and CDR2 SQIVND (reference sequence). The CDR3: CAAGTSGTDTQYF. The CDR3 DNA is TGTGCTGCAGGAACTAGCGGGACAGATACGCAGTATTTT.

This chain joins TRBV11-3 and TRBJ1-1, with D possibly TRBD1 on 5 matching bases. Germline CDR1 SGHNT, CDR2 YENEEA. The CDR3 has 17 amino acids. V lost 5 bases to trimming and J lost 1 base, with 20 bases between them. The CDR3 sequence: CASSPGGGETGNTEAFF. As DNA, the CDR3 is TGTGCCAGCAGCCCAGGCGGAGGGGAAACAGGGAACACTGAAGCTTTCTTT.

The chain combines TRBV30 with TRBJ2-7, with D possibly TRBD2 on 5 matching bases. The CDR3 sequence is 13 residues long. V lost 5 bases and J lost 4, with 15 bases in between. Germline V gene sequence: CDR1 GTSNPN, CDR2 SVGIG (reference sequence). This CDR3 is CAWAKGGRYEQYF. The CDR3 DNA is TGTGCCTGGGCAAAGGGCGGGCGATACGAGCAGTACTTC.

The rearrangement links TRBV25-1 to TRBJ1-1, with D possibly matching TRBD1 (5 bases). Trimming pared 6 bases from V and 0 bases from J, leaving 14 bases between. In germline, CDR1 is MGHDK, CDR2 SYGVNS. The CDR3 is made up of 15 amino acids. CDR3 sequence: CASRPWAGVNTEAFF. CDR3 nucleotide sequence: TGTGCCAGCAGGCCCTGGGCGGGGGTGAACACTGAAGCTTTCTTT.

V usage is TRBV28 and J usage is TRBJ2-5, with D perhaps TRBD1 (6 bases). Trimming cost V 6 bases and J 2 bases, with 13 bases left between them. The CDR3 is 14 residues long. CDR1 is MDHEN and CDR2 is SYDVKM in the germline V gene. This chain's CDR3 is CASSAPRGQETQYF. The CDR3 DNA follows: TGTGCCAGCAGCGCCCCGAGGGGGCAAGAGACCCAGTACTTC.

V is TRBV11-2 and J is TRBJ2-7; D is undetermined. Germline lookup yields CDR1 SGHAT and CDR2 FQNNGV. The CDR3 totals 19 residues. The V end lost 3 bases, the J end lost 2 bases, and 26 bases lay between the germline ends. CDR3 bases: TGTGCCAGCAGCTTTAGACCACTTCCAGACACCCGCAAACCCTACGAGCAGTACTTC. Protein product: CASSFRPLPDTRKPYEQYF.

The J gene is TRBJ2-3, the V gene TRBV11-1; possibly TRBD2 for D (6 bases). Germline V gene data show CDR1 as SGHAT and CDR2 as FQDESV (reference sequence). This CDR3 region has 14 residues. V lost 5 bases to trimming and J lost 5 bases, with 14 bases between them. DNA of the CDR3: TGTGCCAGCAGCCCGGGGGTAGCCCAAGATACGCAGTATTTT. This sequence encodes CASSPGVAQDTQYF.

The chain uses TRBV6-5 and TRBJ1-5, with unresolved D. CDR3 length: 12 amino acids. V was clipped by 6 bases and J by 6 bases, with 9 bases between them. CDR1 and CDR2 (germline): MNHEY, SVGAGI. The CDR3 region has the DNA TGTGCCAGCAGATCGGGGAGTCAGCCCCAGCATTTT. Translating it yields CASRSGSQPQHF.

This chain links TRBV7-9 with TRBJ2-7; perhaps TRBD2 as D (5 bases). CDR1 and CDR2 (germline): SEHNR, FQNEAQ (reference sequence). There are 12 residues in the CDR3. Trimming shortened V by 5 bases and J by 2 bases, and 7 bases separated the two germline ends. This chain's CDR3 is CASSAGTYEQYF. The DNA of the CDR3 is TGTGCCAGCAGCGCCGGGACCTACGAGCAGTACTTC.